Listed below are T cell receptor beta chains from one sample, sequenced in a study of blood T cell repertoires in COVID-19. The protocol was immunoSEQ multiplex PCR, while the TCRdb copy is restricted to in-frame clones and leaves out a portion. Here the sample spans 250,000 to 300,000 clones, 70% to 90% being singletons. The sample was peripheral blood. Receptors were obtained from a woman in her 30s with COVID-19, enrolled during active disease. Both conserved end residues are part of each CDR3. A D gene is named only where the DNA matches it firmly. Only some rows state a clone size, as once, few, many or a class for expanded clones.

CASSGYAGEVWVNTEAFF TGTGCCAGCAGCGGATATGCGGGAGAGGTCTGGGTGAACACTGAAGCTTTCTTT TRBJ1-1 - 18 TRBV2 once
CSGTTGVNTEAFF TGCAGCGGAACCACAGGGGTGAACACTGAAGCTTTCTTT TRBJ1-1 TRBD1 13 TRBV29-1 few
CASSPLWGGTYEQYF TGTGCCAGCAGCCCTTTGTGGGGGGGGACCTACGAGCAGTACTTC TRBJ2-7 TRBD2 15 TRBV28 -
CASTLGDEQFF TGTGCCAGCACCCTAGGCGATGAGCAGTTCTTC TRBJ2-1 - 11 TRBV28 few
CASSQGTSGSRGELFF TGTGCCAGCAGCCAAGGGACTAGCGGGTCGAGGGGGGAGCTGTTTTTT TRBJ2-2 TRBD2 16 TRBV3-1/TRBV3-2 -
CASSLVAGTFYEQYF TGTGCCAGCAGCTTGGTAGCGGGCACCTTCTACGAGCAGTACTTC TRBJ2-7 TRBD2 15 TRBV7-8 -
CASLNQGDLQAGYTF TGTGCCAGCCTCAACCAGGGGGACCTTCAGGCGGGCTACACCTTC TRBJ1-2 TRBD1 15 TRBV6-6 -
CASSRGVTEAFF TGCGCCAGCAGCAGGGGTGTAACTGAAGCTTTCTTT TRBJ1-1 - 12 TRBV23-1 -
CASSLGRGISYEQYF TGTGCCAGCAGTTTGGGCAGGGGCATCTCCTACGAGCAGTACTTC TRBJ2-7 - 15 TRBV27 -
CASSSNTGELFF TGTGCCAGCAGTTCAAACACCGGGGAGCTGTTTTTT TRBJ2-2 - 12 TRBV6-2/TRBV6-3 -
CASSSKTGTNYGYTF TGTGCCAGCAGTTCCAAGACAGGGACCAACTATGGCTACACCTTC TRBJ1-2 TRBD1 15 TRBV27 -
CASSQTMWAQYF TGTGCCAGCAGTCAGACAATGTGGGCGCAGTATTTT TRBJ2-3 - 12 TRBV2 once
CASSTSTGPGNTIYF TGTGCCAGCAGCACCTCGACAGGCCCCGGAAACACCATATATTTT TRBJ1-3 - 15 TRBV11-3 -
CASSLGLGGYTF TGTGCCAGCAGCTTGGGGCTTGGTGGCTACACCTTC TRBJ1-2 - 12 TRBV5-8 -
CASSIPRLADSSGNQPQHF TGTGCCAGTAGTATCCCACGTTTGGCCGACTCAAGCGGCAATCAGCCCCAGCATTTT TRBJ1-5 - 19 TRBV19 once
CSVARQGVWTEAFF TGCAGCGTTGCCCGGCAGGGGGTATGGACTGAAGCTTTCTTT TRBJ1-1 TRBD1 14 TRBV29-1 -
CASSPPAGFYGYTF TGTGCCAGCTCACCACCCGCGGGATTCTATGGCTACACCTTC TRBJ1-2 - 14 TRBV18 -
CASIKQGDEQYF TGTGCCAGCATTAAGCAGGGTGACGAGCAGTACTTC TRBJ2-7 - 12 TRBV12-3/TRBV12-4 few
CASSSPGDHLGSPLHF TGTGCCAGCAGTTCCCCGGGGGACCATTTAGGGTCACCCCTCCACTTT TRBJ1-6 - 16 TRBV27 -
CASSSLGGPNQPQHF TGTGCCAGTAGTTCATTAGGGGGACCTAATCAGCCCCAGCATTTT TRBJ1-5 - 15 TRBV19 -
CASRIVGTGGGEQYF TGTGCCAGTCGGATAGTCGGGACAGGGGGCGGGGAGCAGTACTTC TRBJ2-7 TRBD1 15 TRBV19 -
CATSSGLGRGRATGANVLTF TGTGCCACCAGCAGTGGGTTAGGCAGGGGGCGGGCTACTGGGGCCAACGTCCTGACTTTC TRBJ2-6 TRBD1 20 TRBV15 -
CASSRRESRNTIYF TGTGCCAGCTCACGGCGGGAGAGCAGAAACACCATATATTTT TRBJ1-3 - 14 TRBV18 -
CASSLYEGGNTIYF TGCGCCAGCAGCTTGTACGAGGGTGGAAACACCATATATTTT TRBJ1-3 - 14 TRBV5-1 -
CASYPRGGRTTGELFF TGCGCCAGCTATCCCCGGGGGGGGCGGACCACCGGGGAGCTGTTTTTT TRBJ2-2 TRBD2 16 TRBV4-1 few
CASRDPRSTGSANEQYF TGTGCCAGCAGGGACCCTCGCTCGACGGGGTCCGCCAACGAGCAGTACTTC TRBJ2-7 - 17 TRBV2 -
CASSLIEVTGGYTF TGTGCCAGCAGCTTAATCGAGGTTACAGGCGGCTACACCTTC TRBJ1-2 - 14 TRBV7-9 -
CASSPDRTVSTEAFF TGTGCCAGTAGTCCGGACAGGACCGTGAGTACTGAAGCTTTCTTT TRBJ1-1 TRBD1 15 TRBV19 -
CASSEGQAPGELFF TGTGCCAGCTCGGAGGGACAGGCCCCCGGGGAGCTGTTTTTT TRBJ2-2 TRBD1 14 TRBV18 once
CASSKDRGLRDTIYF TGTGCCAGCAGCAAAGACAGGGGTTTAAGGGACACCATATATTTT TRBJ1-3 - 15 TRBV21-1 -
CASTQGRQLYGYTF TGTGCCAGTACCCAGGGGCGACAGCTCTATGGCTACACCTTC TRBJ1-2 - 14 TRBV19 -
CSVMAGVRGIADTQYF TGCAGCGTGATGGCAGGGGTAAGGGGAATCGCAGATACGCAGTATTTT TRBJ2-3 - 16 TRBV29-1 -
CASSSIGRTGGYEQYF TGTGCCAGCAGTTCAATCGGCCGGACAGGGGGCTACGAGCAGTACTTC TRBJ2-7 TRBD1 16 TRBV27 -
CASSQAKQGSSPLHF TGTGCCAGCAGCCAAGCAAAACAGGGGAGCTCACCCCTCCACTTT TRBJ1-6 TRBD1 15 TRBV3-1/TRBV3-2 few
CASSIQGPEQYF TGTGCCAGCAGTATACAGGGTCCCGAGCAGTACTTC TRBJ2-7 - 12 TRBV2 few
CASSQEGRGEFF TGCGCCAGCAGCCAAGAGGGCAGGGGGGAGTTCTTC TRBJ2-1 - 12 TRBV4-1 -
CASSLTSGDYTF TGTGCCAGCAGCTTGACGTCGGGGGACTACACCTTC TRBJ1-2 - 12 TRBV5-6 -
CASGQGFSNQPQHF TGTGCCAGCGGTCAGGGTTTTAGCAATCAGCCCCAGCATTTT TRBJ1-5 - 14 TRBV6-5 -
CAIRIGSGNEQFF TGTGCCATCCGTATCGGATCGGGGAATGAGCAGTTCTTC TRBJ2-1 - 13 TRBV19 -
CASSRETGGPGTEAFF TGTGCCAGCAGCAGGGAGACAGGGGGACCAGGTACTGAAGCTTTCTTT TRBJ1-1 - 16 TRBV21-1 -
CASSLSARRGHSGTDTQYF TGTGCCAGCAGTTTATCCGCTCGGCGGGGTCATTCCGGCACAGATACGCAGTATTTT TRBJ2-3 - 19 TRBV28 -
CASSERWGSSYGYTF TGTGCCAGCAGCGAACGTTGGGGCAGCTCGTATGGCTACACCTTC TRBJ1-2 - 15 TRBV6-4 -
CSVDPSGNTEAFF TGCAGCGTTGACCCGAGTGGGAACACTGAAGCTTTCTTT TRBJ1-1 - 13 TRBV29-1 -
CASSQLAGGYHEQYF TGCGCCAGCAGCCAACTAGCGGGGGGTTACCACGAGCAGTACTTC TRBJ2-7 TRBD2 15 TRBV4-1 once
CASSLGGAGETQYF TGTGCCAGCAGCTTAGGCGGGGCCGGAGAGACCCAGTACTTC TRBJ2-5 - 14 TRBV11-2 -
CASSPRVNTEAFF TGTGCCAGCAGCCCCCGGGTGAACACTGAAGCTTTCTTT TRBJ1-1 - 13 TRBV3-1/TRBV3-2 -
CASSLGRKNYGYTF TGCGCCAGCAGCTTGGGGCGGAAAAACTATGGCTACACCTTC TRBJ1-2 - 14 TRBV5-1 -
CASSYFSLNYEQYF TGTGCCAGCAGTTACTTCTCTCTTAACTACGAGCAGTACTTC TRBJ2-7 - 14 TRBV6-2/TRBV6-3 -